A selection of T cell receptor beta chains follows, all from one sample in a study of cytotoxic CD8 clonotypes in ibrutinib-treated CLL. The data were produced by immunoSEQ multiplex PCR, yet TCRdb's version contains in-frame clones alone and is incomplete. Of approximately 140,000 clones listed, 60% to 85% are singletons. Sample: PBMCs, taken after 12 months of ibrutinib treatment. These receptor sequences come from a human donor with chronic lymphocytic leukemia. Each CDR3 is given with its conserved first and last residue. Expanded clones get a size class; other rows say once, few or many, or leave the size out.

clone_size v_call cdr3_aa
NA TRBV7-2 CASRAGAGGHNEQFF
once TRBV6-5 CASSYHETFYEQYF
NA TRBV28 CASSFGTSGGSSYNEQFF
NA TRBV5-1 CASSLRLAGVSNEQFF
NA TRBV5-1 CASSLVSGEGQPQHF
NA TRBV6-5 CASSYSPGQINTEAFF
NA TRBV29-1 CSVGSLLRKTDTQYF
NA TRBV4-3 CASSQVASTGGSYEQYF
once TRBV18 CASSPPGQGILSYGYTF
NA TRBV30 CAWSVEGMQPQHF
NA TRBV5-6 CASSLDDRVGYEQYF
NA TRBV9 CASSVGWEGYEQYF
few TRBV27 CASRQGGYQGYGYTF
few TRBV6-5 CASSPGQVTEQYF
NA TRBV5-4 CASTRSVGGLIGELFF
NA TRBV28 CASSLGDPRDEQYF
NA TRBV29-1 CSVTTGVNTEAFF
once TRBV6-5 CASSYSEDQGHTEAFF
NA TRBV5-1 CASSFVSSGMETQYF
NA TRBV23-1 CAKLKVAGTSLAGELFF
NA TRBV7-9 CASSLYAGTGGRDTQYF
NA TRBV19 CASRAALAKDIQYF
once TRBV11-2 CASSLGRVGTNEKLFF
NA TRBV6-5 CASRTYTGTSYGYTF